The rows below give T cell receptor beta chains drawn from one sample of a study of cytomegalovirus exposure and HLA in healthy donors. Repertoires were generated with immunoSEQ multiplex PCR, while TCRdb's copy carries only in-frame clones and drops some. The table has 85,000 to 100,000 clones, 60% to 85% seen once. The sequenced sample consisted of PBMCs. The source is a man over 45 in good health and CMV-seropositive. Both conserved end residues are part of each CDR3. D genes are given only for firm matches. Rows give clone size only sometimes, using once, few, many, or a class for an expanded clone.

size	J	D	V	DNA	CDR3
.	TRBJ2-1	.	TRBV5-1	TGCGCCAGCAGCTTGTCGACAGCCAGCTCCTACAATGAGCAGTTCTTC	CASSLSTASSYNEQFF
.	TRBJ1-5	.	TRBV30	TGTGCCTGGATGGAGGGCACAGGCAATCAGCCCCAGCATTTT	CAWMEGTGNQPQHF
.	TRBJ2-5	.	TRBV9	TGTGCCAGCAGCGGCTCGGGTCCAGAGACCCAGTACTTC	CASSGSGPETQYF
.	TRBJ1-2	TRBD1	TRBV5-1	TGCGCCAGCAGCCCCCAGGAGGGGGCGGGCTATGGCTACACCTTC	CASSPQEGAGYGYTF
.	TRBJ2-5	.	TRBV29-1	TGCAGCGTCCGAGCTGAGGGCCTCGAGACCCAGTACTTC	CSVRAEGLETQYF
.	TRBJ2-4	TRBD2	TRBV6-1	TGTGCCAGCAGTGAAGAGCCGCGGGGGGCGAATGCCAAAAACATTCAGTACTTC	CASSEEPRGANAKNIQYF
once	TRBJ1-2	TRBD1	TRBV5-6	TGTGCCAGCAGCCCCATACAGGGGTTGGTCGGCTACACCTTC	CASSPIQGLVGYTF
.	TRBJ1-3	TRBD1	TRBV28	TGTGCCAGCAGTCCCCACCCCGGGACAGGGTCGTCAGGAAACACCATATATTTT	CASSPHPGTGSSGNTIYF
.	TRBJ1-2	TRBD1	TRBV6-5	TGTGCCAGCAGTTCACCGGGACAGGGGATTGTTTATGGCTACACCTTC	CASSSPGQGIVYGYTF
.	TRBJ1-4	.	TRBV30	TGTGCCTGGAGTGTGAGGGGGGGTGAAAAACTGTTTTTT	CAWSVRGGEKLFF
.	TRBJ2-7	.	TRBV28	TGTGCCAGCAGTTTTAGGGGACACCCATACGAGCAGTACTTC	CASSFRGHPYEQYF